Below are 3 T cell receptor beta chains sequenced from a single sample in a study of T-cell reconstitution after alpha-beta-depleted transplantation in children (dated by TCRdb to 2016 to 2017). The library was prepared using PCR. The sequencer listed for this sample is Illumina HiSeq 2500. To normalize quantification of the TCRbeta repertoire, the TCR libraries were built with molecular barcoding that relied on unique molecular identifiers. The raw public reads went through TCRdb reprocessing: fastp at Q25, MiXCR clone calling, in-frame beta chains kept. CDR3 protein sequences are deduplicated, and each keeps its most common genes and DNA. The sample table shows roughly 200,000 distinct CDR3 sequences, and roughly 8.1% are seen once. The top ten clonotypes cover 35% of the sample. Explained via the paper, the treatment or condition label denotes: allogeneic hematopoietic cell transplantation with graft depleted of TCRalphabeta T cells and CD19 B cells.

The sample here was PBMCs, mostly from graft donor cells, taken 360 days after TCRalphabeta/CD19-depleted stem cell transplant. Receptor source: a male patient aged 2-10 years who had a stem cell transplant for acute myeloid leukemia, so the T cells may come from the graft donor.

At least ten counts were recorded for this clonotype. J is TRBJ2-1 and V is TRBV13, with 9 bases matching TRBD2. V shed 2 bases and J 2 bases; nucleotides not matched to a gene: 4. This CDR3 is 16 amino acids long. Germline lookup yields CDR1 PRHDT and CDR2 FYEKMQ (reference sequence). CDR3 sequence: CASSLRSSGAYNEQFF. The DNA of the CDR3 is TGTGCCAGCAGCTTAAGGTCTAGCGGGGCCTACAATGAGCAGTTCTTC.

The table lists this clonotype with many counts. J is TRBJ1-4 and V is TRBV20-1; the D gene is possibly TRBD1 (5 bases). Germline values: CDR1 DFQATT, CDR2 SNEGSKA (reference sequence). The CDR3 is 14 residues long. V dropped 6 bases and J dropped 6 bases, with 17 bases sitting between them. The CDR3 coding sequence is TGCAGTGCAATCCCGACACTAGGGGATGAAAAACTGTTTTTT. Amino acids: CSAIPTLGDEKLFF.

This clonotype was counted ten times or more. V is TRBV3-1 and J is TRBJ1-1, with D maybe TRBD1 (5 bases). V lost 1 base, J lost 4 bases, and 13 bases lay in between. The germline V gene has CDR1 LGHDT and CDR2 YNNKEL (reference sequence). This CDR3 is built from 15 residues. DNA of the CDR3: TGTGCCAGCAGCCAAGTCACGCGTGGGGGCACTGAAGCTTTCTTT. Translation: CASSQVTRGGTEAFF.